These T cell receptor beta chains were read from a single sample in a study of blood T cell repertoires in COVID-19. TCRdb's copy holds only in-frame clones and misses some; the assay was immunoSEQ multiplex PCR. The table lists around 200,000 clones, roughly 85% of them singletons. Sample: peripheral blood. The receptors shown here come from a human donor with active or convalescent COVID-19. The donor label of this sample is uncertain. Each CDR3 is given with its conserved first and last residue.

V gene,CDR3 protein
TRBV2,CASSADTF
TRBV18,CASSLDLGIQGKLFF
TRBV6-4,CASSLTGGLNEKLFF
TRBV7-2,CASSPSGGNYGYTF
TRBV15,CATSRGQGSNQPQHF
TRBV27,CASGGQGAFYEQFF
TRBV30,CAWTFGSNTEAFF
TRBV10-3,CATRGPGADTQYF
TRBV5-4,CASSLDNFNYGYTF
TRBV5-6,CASSPSPGQGATGELFF
TRBV30,CAQGGSTDTQYF
TRBV28,CASSSSGTRRLNGYTF
TRBV6-2/TRBV6-3,CASSQGTGGFF
TRBV9,CASSLGNTEAFF
TRBV5-1,CASSLSTGGSYNEQFF
TRBV19,CASQKNEKLFF
TRBV18,CASSPSTEGEQFF
TRBV27,CASSLSGNSLLAKNIQYF